The rows below give T cell receptor beta chains drawn from one sample of a study of blood T cell repertoires in COVID-19. Here immunoSEQ multiplex PCR was the method, and the copy in TCRdb shows in-frame clones only, minus some. The data contain about 480,000 clones, roughly 90% of them singletons. The sequenced material came from PBMCs or T cells enriched from blood (not recorded which). The receptors stem from a woman between 40 and 55 years old who had recovered from COVID-19. Each CDR3 is given with its conserved first and last residue. The D gene is left open where the match is weak. For some rows the clone size is stated as once, few or many, or as a class when expanded; others skip it.

j_call: TRBJ2-7; clone_size: .; v_call: TRBV28; d_call: TRBD2; cdr3_nt: TGTGCCAGCAGTAGCTGGCGGGAGAGGTACGAGCAGTACTTC; cdr3_aa: CASSSWRERYEQYF
j_call: TRBJ2-1; clone_size: .; v_call: TRBV7-2; d_call: TRBD2; cdr3_nt: TGTGCCAGCAGCTCAGGACTAGCGTACAATGAGCAGTTCTTC; cdr3_aa: CASSSGLAYNEQFF
j_call: TRBJ2-1; clone_size: once; v_call: TRBV27; d_call: TRBD2; cdr3_nt: TGTGCCAGCAGTTTACGGGACTACCCCTCTAGCTCCTACAATGAGCAGTTCTTC; cdr3_aa: CASSLRDYPSSSYNEQFF
j_call: TRBJ2-1; clone_size: .; v_call: TRBV9; d_call: TRBD2; cdr3_nt: TGTGCCAGCAGCGTAGGAACTAGCGGGTACATACCTTCCTACAATGAGCAGTTCTTC; cdr3_aa: CASSVGTSGYIPSYNEQFF
j_call: TRBJ1-2; clone_size: few; v_call: TRBV29-1; d_call: TRBD1; cdr3_nt: TGCAGCGTGGACAGGGATCCGCGTGGCTACACCTTC; cdr3_aa: CSVDRDPRGYTF
j_call: TRBJ2-3; clone_size: .; v_call: TRBV18; d_call: TRBD1; cdr3_nt: TGTGCCAGCTCACCTTCCGGGACAGGGTCTTCGGATACGCAGTATTTT; cdr3_aa: CASSPSGTGSSDTQYF
j_call: TRBJ2-2; clone_size: .; v_call: TRBV7-2; d_call: .; cdr3_nt: TGTGCCAGCAGCTTTTCTCCCGGGGCCGGGGAGCTGTTTTTT; cdr3_aa: CASSFSPGAGELFF
j_call: TRBJ1-6; clone_size: .; v_call: TRBV11-3; d_call: .; cdr3_nt: TGTGCCAGCAGCTCGCGGGACGCGTTTTTTCCCCTCCACTTT; cdr3_aa: CASSSRDAFFPLHF
j_call: TRBJ1-1; clone_size: .; v_call: TRBV10-3; d_call: TRBD1; cdr3_nt: TGTGCCATCAGTGAGGCGGGACAGGGGAACACTGAAGCTTTCTTT; cdr3_aa: CAISEAGQGNTEAFF
j_call: TRBJ2-3; clone_size: .; v_call: TRBV7-7; d_call: TRBD2; cdr3_nt: TGTGCTAGCAGCTCCGGGACTAGCAGCACAGATACGCAGTATTTT; cdr3_aa: CASSSGTSSTDTQYF
j_call: TRBJ1-1; clone_size: .; v_call: TRBV6-5; d_call: TRBD1; cdr3_nt: TGTGCCAGCAGAGATTCAGGGGGCACTGAAGCTTTCTTT; cdr3_aa: CASRDSGGTEAFF
j_call: TRBJ2-3; clone_size: .; v_call: TRBV11-2; d_call: .; cdr3_nt: TGTGCCAGCAGGGACTCAAGCACAGATACGCAGTATTTT; cdr3_aa: CASRDSSTDTQYF
j_call: TRBJ1-3; clone_size: .; v_call: TRBV6-2/TRBV6-3; d_call: .; cdr3_nt: TGTGCCAGCAGTTCCCAGGCCCACTCTGGAAACACCATATATTTT; cdr3_aa: CASSSQAHSGNTIYF
j_call: TRBJ2-5; clone_size: .; v_call: TRBV15; d_call: TRBD2; cdr3_nt: TGTGCCACCAGCAGAGATAGCGGGACACGAGAGACCCAGTACTTC; cdr3_aa: CATSRDSGTRETQYF
j_call: TRBJ2-3; clone_size: .; v_call: TRBV18; d_call: TRBD2; cdr3_nt: TGTGCCAGCTCACAGGGACTAGCGGGACCCGCCAGCACAGATACGCAGTATTTT; cdr3_aa: CASSQGLAGPASTDTQYF
j_call: TRBJ1-2; clone_size: .; v_call: TRBV7-2; d_call: .; cdr3_nt: TGTGCCAGCAGCTTAGATCAGGGCCCCTATGGCTACACCTTC; cdr3_aa: CASSLDQGPYGYTF
j_call: TRBJ1-2; clone_size: .; v_call: TRBV5-1; d_call: .; cdr3_nt: TGCGCCAGCAGCCCCTTTGCCAACGACAGACGTGGCAACTATGGCTACACCTTC; cdr3_aa: CASSPFANDRRGNYGYTF
j_call: TRBJ2-5; clone_size: .; v_call: TRBV18; d_call: TRBD2; cdr3_nt: TGTGCCAGCTCACCAGCGGCTAGCGGAGGGGAGACCCAGTACTTC; cdr3_aa: CASSPAASGGETQYF
j_call: TRBJ1-2; clone_size: few; v_call: TRBV23-1; d_call: .; cdr3_nt: TGCGCCAGCAGTCTAGACGGGAAACATGGCTACACCTTC; cdr3_aa: CASSLDGKHGYTF
j_call: TRBJ1-3; clone_size: .; v_call: TRBV30; d_call: .; cdr3_nt: TGTGCCTGGAGGTTTACCGGGAATGGAAACACCATATATTTT; cdr3_aa: CAWRFTGNGNTIYF
j_call: TRBJ2-7; clone_size: .; v_call: TRBV6-2/TRBV6-3; d_call: .; cdr3_nt: TGTGCCAGCAGCACAGGGATTTCGTGGGAATCGACCTACGAGCAGTACTTC; cdr3_aa: CASSTGISWESTYEQYF
j_call: TRBJ2-7; clone_size: .; v_call: TRBV2; d_call: .; cdr3_nt: TGTGCCAGCAGTGAAAACCGGGAGCCGCACTACGAGCAGTACTTC; cdr3_aa: CASSENREPHYEQYF
j_call: TRBJ1-6; clone_size: .; v_call: TRBV4-1; d_call: TRBD1; cdr3_nt: TGCGCCAGCAGCTTACAGGGGGCAGGTTCACCCCTCCACTTT; cdr3_aa: CASSLQGAGSPLHF
j_call: TRBJ2-2; clone_size: .; v_call: TRBV7-9; d_call: .; cdr3_nt: TGTGCCAGCAGCTTAGCGGCAGTGAACACCGGGGAGCTGTTTTTT; cdr3_aa: CASSLAAVNTGELFF
j_call: TRBJ1-1; clone_size: .; v_call: TRBV5-1; d_call: .; cdr3_nt: TGCGCCAGCAGCTTGGTCGGGACTGAAGCTTTCTTT; cdr3_aa: CASSLVGTEAFF
j_call: TRBJ1-2; clone_size: .; v_call: TRBV27; d_call: .; cdr3_nt: TGTGCCAGCAGTTTAAAAGCCCCCACAAGGGGGTTTAACTATGGCTACACCTTC; cdr3_aa: CASSLKAPTRGFNYGYTF
j_call: TRBJ2-1; clone_size: .; v_call: TRBV24-1; d_call: .; cdr3_nt: TGTGCCACCAGTGATTCCGGGACTCACAATGAGCAGTTCTTC; cdr3_aa: CATSDSGTHNEQFF
j_call: TRBJ1-3; clone_size: .; v_call: TRBV10-1; d_call: .; cdr3_nt: TGCGCCAGCAGTAAGGACATAAGCTCTGGAAACACCATATATTTT; cdr3_aa: CASSKDISSGNTIYF
j_call: TRBJ1-2; clone_size: .; v_call: TRBV19; d_call: .; cdr3_nt: TGTGCCAGTAGGGGGTGGGAGGGGCAAAGCTATGGCTACACCTTC; cdr3_aa: CASRGWEGQSYGYTF
j_call: TRBJ2-2; clone_size: .; v_call: TRBV25-1; d_call: .; cdr3_nt: TGTGCCAGCAGTCTGCGGCGGCACACCGGGGAGCTGTTTTTT; cdr3_aa: CASSLRRHTGELFF
j_call: TRBJ2-7; clone_size: .; v_call: TRBV5-6; d_call: .; cdr3_nt: TGTGCCAGCAGCTTGCTTGCAGTCCACGAGCAGTACTTC; cdr3_aa: CASSLLAVHEQYF
j_call: TRBJ2-3; clone_size: once; v_call: TRBV5-1; d_call: TRBD2; cdr3_nt: TGCGCCAGCAGCATTGTTCAGGGGACGACTAGCGGGAGGGGAACAGATACGCAGTATTTT; cdr3_aa: CASSIVQGTTSGRGTDTQYF
j_call: TRBJ2-2; clone_size: .; v_call: TRBV13; d_call: .; cdr3_nt: TGTGCCAGCAGCTCCCTCGACCGGGGTAGTAGCACCGGGGAGCTGTTTTTT; cdr3_aa: CASSSLDRGSSTGELFF
j_call: TRBJ2-1; clone_size: .; v_call: TRBV15; d_call: .; cdr3_nt: TGTGCCACCAGCAATGGGCAGTGGGTCAATGAGCAGTTCTTC; cdr3_aa: CATSNGQWVNEQFF